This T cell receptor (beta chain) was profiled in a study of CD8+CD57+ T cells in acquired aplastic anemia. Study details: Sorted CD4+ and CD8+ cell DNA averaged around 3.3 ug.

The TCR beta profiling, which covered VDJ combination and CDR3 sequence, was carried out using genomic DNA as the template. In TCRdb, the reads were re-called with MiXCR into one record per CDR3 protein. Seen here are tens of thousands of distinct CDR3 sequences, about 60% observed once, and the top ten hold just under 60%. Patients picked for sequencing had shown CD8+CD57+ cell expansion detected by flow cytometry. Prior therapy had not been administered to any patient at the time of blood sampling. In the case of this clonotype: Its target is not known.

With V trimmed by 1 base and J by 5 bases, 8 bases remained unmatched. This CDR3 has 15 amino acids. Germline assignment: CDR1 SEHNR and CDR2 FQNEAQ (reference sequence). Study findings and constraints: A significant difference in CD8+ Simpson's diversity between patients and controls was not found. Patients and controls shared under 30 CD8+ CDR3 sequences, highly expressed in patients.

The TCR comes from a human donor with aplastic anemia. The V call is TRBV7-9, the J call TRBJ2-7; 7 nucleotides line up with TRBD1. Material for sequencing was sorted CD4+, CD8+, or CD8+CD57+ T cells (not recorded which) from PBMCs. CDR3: CASSLGPGQFDEQYF. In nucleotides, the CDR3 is TGTGCCAGCAGCTTAGGCCCGGGACAGTTCGACGAGCAGTACTTC.